The source of this T cell receptor (beta chain) is a study of blood T cell repertoires in COVID-19. The overall study: Samples of COVID-19 (acute and convalescent) were obtained from the United States, Italy and Spain.

Per the original data handling: Reference gene primer amplification yielded estimated nucleated cell counts. The assay was immunoSEQ multiplex PCR, and TCRdb's table has in-frame clones only and misses some. The V and J calls and clone size are taken from that table; D and trimming were inferred from the DNA. Altogether a few hundred thousand clones are present, 85% being singletons, with the ten largest covering under 20%. This CDR3 region has 15 residues. The junction had 10 bases not matched to a gene; V was cut back by 8 bases and J by 2 bases. Germline values: CDR1 SNHLY, CDR2 FYNNEI. Sequencing was done on a sample of PBMCs or T cells enriched from blood (not recorded which). This chain uses TRBV2 with TRBJ2-3, with 7 positions matching TRBD1. The clonotype was recovered from a man aged 35 to 55 who had recovered from COVID-19. The CDR3 sequence is CASENRDSLTDTQYF. In DNA form, the CDR3 reads TGTGCCAGCGAGAACCGGGACAGCCTCACAGATACGCAGTATTTT.